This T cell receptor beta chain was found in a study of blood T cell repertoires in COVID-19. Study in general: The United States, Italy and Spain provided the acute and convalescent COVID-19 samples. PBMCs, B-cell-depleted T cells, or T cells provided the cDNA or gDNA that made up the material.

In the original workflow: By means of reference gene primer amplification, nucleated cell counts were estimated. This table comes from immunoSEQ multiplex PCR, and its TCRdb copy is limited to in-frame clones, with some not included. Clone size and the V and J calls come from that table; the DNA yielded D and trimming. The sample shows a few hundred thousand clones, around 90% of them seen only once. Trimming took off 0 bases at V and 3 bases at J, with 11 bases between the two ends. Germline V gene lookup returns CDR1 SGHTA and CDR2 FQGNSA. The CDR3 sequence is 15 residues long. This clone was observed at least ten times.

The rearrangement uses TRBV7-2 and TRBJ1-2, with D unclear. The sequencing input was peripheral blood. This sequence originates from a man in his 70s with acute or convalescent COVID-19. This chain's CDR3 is CASSLASGIDYGYTF. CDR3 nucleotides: TGTGCCAGCAGCTTAGCATCCGGGATAGACTATGGCTACACCTTC.